The 18 T cell receptor beta chains below all came from one sample that was sequenced in a study of blood T cell repertoires in COVID-19. Profiling relied on immunoSEQ multiplex PCR, and the TCRdb table lists in-frame clones only, not all of them. The sample has about 190,000 clones; roughly 83% are singletons. Sequenced: PBMCs or T cells enriched from blood (not recorded which). The origin of the receptors is a woman in her twenties or thirties who had recovered from COVID-19.

In its sample, this clone was seen many times. The chain links TRBV2 to TRBJ1-4; unclear D gene. CDR3 length equals 12 residues. Trimming removed 5 bases at V and 15 bases at J, with 16 bases between. Per germline, CDR1 SNHLY and CDR2 FYNNEI. The CDR3 loop is CASSTGVMRLFF. The CDR3 DNA sequence: TGTGCCAGCAGTACCGGGGTTATGAGATTGTTTTTT.

In regard to this clone: This specimen includes other DNA sequences encoding the same CDR3. This chain links TRBV18 with TRBJ1-4, with 10 bases lining up with TRBD1. The V segment lost 2 bases and the J segment 6 bases; nucleotides outside the gene matches: 3. Germline V gives CDR1 KGHSH, CDR2 LQKENI. This CDR3 has 15 residues. CDR3 region: CASSPGTGDHEKLFF. CDR3 bases: TGTGCCAGCTCACCAGGGACAGGGGATCATGAAAAACTGTTTTTT.

V and J are TRBV12-3 or TRBV12-4 and TRBJ2-5; D is perhaps TRBD2 (6 bases). CDR3 size: 12 residues. The V end was cut by 8 bases, the J end by 1 base, with 8 bases between. The chain's CDR3 is CASGTAQETQYF. The CDR3 DNA follows: TGTGCCAGCGGGACTGCCCAAGAGACCCAGTACTTC.

V and J are TRBV24-1 and TRBJ1-4; 8 nucleotides match TRBD1. The V gene end was trimmed by 5 bases and the J gene end by 8 bases; junction bases not matched to a gene: 9. This CDR3 comprises 15 residues. Germline CDR1 KGHDR, CDR2 SFDVKD. Here the CDR3 reads CATSATRGLSEKLFF. As DNA, the CDR3 is TGTGCCACCAGTGCGACCAGGGGGCTGTCGGAAAAACTGTTTTTT.

The chain joins TRBV27 to TRBJ2-2; D may be TRBD2 (7 bases). The germline V and J ends were trimmed by 9 bases and 0 bases, with 26 bases remaining between them. Germline V lookup: CDR1 MNHEY, CDR2 SMNVEV (reference sequence). The CDR3 spans 19 residues. The CDR3 nucleotides read TGTGCCAGACCCATAACCGGGACTCAAGGGGGGGCGAACACCGGGGAGCTGTTTTTT. Protein sequence: CARPITGTQGGANTGELFF.

This rearrangement joins TRBV7-2 to TRBJ1-5; the D gene is possibly TRBD1 (5 bases). The CDR3 loop spans 13 amino acids. V was trimmed by 8 bases and J by 9 bases, leaving 17 bases between them. The germline gives CDR1 SGHTA, CDR2 FQGNSA. CDR3 in amino acids: CASAPWEGWPQHF. CDR3 in DNA: TGTGCCAGCGCCCCTTGGGAGGGGTGGCCCCAGCATTTT. The variable domain in full, with the rest retrieved from reference TRBV7-2 and TRBJ1-5, is GAGVSQSPSNKVTEKGKDVELRCDPISGHTALYWYRQSLGQGLEFLIYFQGNSAPDKSGLPSDRFSAERTGGSVSTLTIQRTQQEDSAVYLCASAPWEGWPQHFGDGTRLSIL.

The chain links TRBV10-3 to TRBJ1-1; a weak D match, TRBD1 (6 bases). This CDR3 spans 14 amino acids. From germline, CDR1 is ENHRY and CDR2 SYGVKD. Trimming took off 10 bases at V and 1 base at J, with 16 bases between the two ends. The CDR3, as DNA: TGTGCCACTCGGGGGGCGGGCTCGAACACTGAAGCTTTCTTT. The encoded protein is CATRGAGSNTEAFF.

The J gene is TRBJ1-5, the V gene TRBV27; a weak D match, TRBD1 (6 bases). The V and J ends lost 6 bases and 6 bases respectively, with 15 bases between them. CDR1 MNHEY and CDR2 SMNVEV come from the germline V gene (reference sequence). This CDR3 is 14 amino acids long. In DNA form, the CDR3 reads TGTGCCAGCAGACCAACAGGGAACCTTCAGCCCCAGCATTTT. It specifies CASRPTGNLQPQHF.

V and J are TRBV11-2 and TRBJ1-2; TRBD1 agrees at 8 bases. The CDR3 covers 18 residues. Looked up from germline, CDR1 is SGHAT and CDR2 is FQNNGV. Trimming at V came to 1 base and at J to 2 bases, leaving 12 bases not matched to a gene. The CDR3 here is CASSLGRWDRPPNYGYTF. As DNA, the CDR3 is TGTGCCAGCAGCTTAGGTCGTTGGGACAGGCCTCCAAACTATGGCTACACCTTC.

The chain employs TRBV7-2 and TRBJ1-4; perhaps TRBD1 as D (5 bases). V was cut by 4 bases and J by 8 bases, with 20 bases left in between. This CDR3 is 16 amino acids long. Germline V gene sequence: CDR1 SGHTA, CDR2 FQGNSA. The CDR3 sequence: CASSSRGGGTGEKLFF. CDR3 coding DNA: TGTGCCAGCAGCTCCCGCGGGGGGGGAACAGGCGAAAAACTGTTTTTT.

The V gene is TRBV28, the J gene TRBJ2-3; TRBD2 matches 7 bases. CDR3 length: 21 residues. V was clipped by 3 bases and J by 0 bases; unmatched bases: 21. Germline assignment: CDR1 MDHEN and CDR2 SYDVKM. Here the CDR3 DNA reads TGTGCCAGCAGTTTGGGATGGACCATCAGCGGGACCACTCTCAGCACAGATACGCAGTATTTT. This sequence encodes CASSLGWTISGTTLSTDTQYF. The whole variable domain, remainder taken from reference TRBV28 and TRBJ2-3, is DVKVTQSSRYLVKRTGEKVFLECVQDMDHENMFWYRQDPGLGLRLIYFSYDVKMKEKGDIPEGYSVSREKKERFSLILESASTNQTSMYLCASSLGWTISGTTLSTDTQYFGPGTRLTVL.

The rearrangement links TRBV28 to TRBJ2-1; TRBD2 matches 10 bases. The V and J ends lost 3 bases and 0 bases, in that order; junction bases with no gene match: 8. The germline V gene encodes CDR1 MDHEN and CDR2 SYDVKM. The CDR3 contains 18 residues. CDR3 coding DNA: TGTGCCAGCAGTTTGCCTAGCGGGAGTATAAGCTCCTACAATGAGCAGTTCTTC. Translation gives CASSLPSGSISSYNEQFF. Complete variable domain (other parts from reference TRBV28 and TRBJ2-1): DVKVTQSSRYLVKRTGEKVFLECVQDMDHENMFWYRQDPGLGLRLIYFSYDVKMKEKGDIPEGYSVSREKKERFSLILESASTNQTSMYLCASSLPSGSISSYNEQFFGPGTRLTVL.

CDR3 loop: CASSKTSGGETQYF. As DNA, the CDR3 is TGTGCCAGCAGCAAGACTAGCGGGGGAGAGACCCAGTACTTC. V usage is TRBV11-1 and J usage is TRBJ2-5, with 12 bases aligning to TRBD2. This CDR3 spans 14 amino acids. Trimming cost V 5 bases and J 4 bases; bases outside gene matches: 2. CDR1 is SGHAT, CDR2 FQDESV, per germline (reference sequence).

The rearrangement uses TRBV5-1 and TRBJ2-1; 11 bases are shared with TRBD2. This CDR3 has 22 residues. The ends lost 3 bases at V and 3 bases at J; junction bases unmatched: 23. Germline CDR1 and CDR2: SGHRS and YFSETQ. CDR3 amino acids: CASSSSGGTGTSGTDRYNEQFF. As DNA, the CDR3 is TGCGCCAGCAGCTCGTCGGGTGGTACCGGGACTAGCGGAACCGATCGCTACAATGAGCAGTTCTTC.

The CDR3 here is CSVKNRVENTEAFF. The CDR3 DNA reads as TGCAGCGTGAAAAACAGGGTGGAGAACACTGAAGCTTTCTTT. The chain has TRBV29-1 and TRBJ1-1; D may be TRBD1 (6 bases). Germline V CDR1 and CDR2: SQVTM, ANQGSEA. Trimming removed 6 bases from V and 1 base from J, with 15 bases in between. There are 14 residues in the CDR3.

The chain couples TRBV7-8 to TRBJ1-1, with 7 nucleotides matching TRBD1. There are 13 residues in the CDR3. J gave up 7 bases and V 2 bases, and 4 bases lay outside the gene matches. Germline CDR1 and CDR2: SGHVS and FQNEAQ. CDR3 DNA: TGTGCCAGCAGCTTACGTCGGGACAGTGAAGCTTTCTTT. Protein product: CASSLRRDSEAFF.

The chain recombines TRBV6-5 with TRBJ2-7, with TRBD1 matching 7 bases. Germline V lookup: CDR1 MNHEY, CDR2 SVGAGI. After removal of 8 bases from V and 4 bases from J, the junction contained 5 bases not matched to a gene. The CDR3 runs to 12 residues. The CDR3 here is CASGQAQYEQYV. Written as DNA, the CDR3 is TGTGCCAGCGGACAGGCCCAATACGAGCAGTACGTC.

V is TRBV5-8 and J is TRBJ2-1, with a weak D call TRBD2 (5 bases). The V gene lost 0 bases and the J gene lost 4 bases, with 11 bases spanning the gap. This CDR3 region has 15 residues. Per germline, CDR1 SGHTS and CDR2 YDEGEE. The chain's CDR3 is CASSLGLGGYNEQFF. The CDR3 DNA follows: TGTGCCAGCAGCTTGGGCCTAGGAGGATACAATGAGCAGTTCTTC.